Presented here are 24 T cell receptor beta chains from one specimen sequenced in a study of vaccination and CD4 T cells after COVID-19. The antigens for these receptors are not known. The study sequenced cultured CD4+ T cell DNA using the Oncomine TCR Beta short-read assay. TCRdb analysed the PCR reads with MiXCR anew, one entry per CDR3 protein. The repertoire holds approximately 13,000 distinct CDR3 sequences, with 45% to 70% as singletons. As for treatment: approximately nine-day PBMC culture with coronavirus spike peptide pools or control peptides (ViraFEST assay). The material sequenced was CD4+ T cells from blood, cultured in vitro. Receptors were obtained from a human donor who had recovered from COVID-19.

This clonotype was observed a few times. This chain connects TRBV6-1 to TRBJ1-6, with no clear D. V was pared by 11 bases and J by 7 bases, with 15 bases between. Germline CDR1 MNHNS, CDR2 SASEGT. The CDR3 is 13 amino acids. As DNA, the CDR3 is TGTGCCGGCCGGGAGGTTGGGAATTCACCCCTCCACTTT. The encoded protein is CAGREVGNSPLHF.

Here the CDR3 reads CASSYGGHGYTF. The DNA for the CDR3 is TGTGCCAGCAGTTACGGGGGTCACGGCTACACCTTC. The chain recombines TRBV6-5 with TRBJ1-2; a weak D match, TRBD1 (5 bases). The CDR3 loop spans 12 amino acids. V was shortened by 2 bases and J by 8 bases, with 9 bases between the two germline ends. Germline V gives CDR1 MNHEY, CDR2 SVGAGI.

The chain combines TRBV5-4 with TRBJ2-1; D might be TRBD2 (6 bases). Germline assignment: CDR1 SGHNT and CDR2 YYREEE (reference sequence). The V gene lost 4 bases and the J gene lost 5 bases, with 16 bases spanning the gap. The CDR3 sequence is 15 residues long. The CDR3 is CASSKTSLPNNEQFF. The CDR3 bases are TGTGCCAGCAGCAAAACTAGCCTCCCCAACAATGAGCAGTTCTTC.

DNA of the CDR3: TGTGCCAGCAGTTTAAAGGGAAACACTGAAGCTTTCTTT. It specifies CASSLKGNTEAFF. This chain uses TRBV27 with TRBJ1-1; no definite D call. CDR3 length equals 13 residues. Germline values: CDR1 MNHEY, CDR2 SMNVEV (reference sequence). V was cut by 2 bases and J by 2 bases, with 6 bases left in between.

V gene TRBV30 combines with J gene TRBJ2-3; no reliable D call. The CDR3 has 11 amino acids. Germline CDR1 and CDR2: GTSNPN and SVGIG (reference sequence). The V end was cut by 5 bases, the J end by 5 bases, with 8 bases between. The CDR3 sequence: CAWGFGDTQYF. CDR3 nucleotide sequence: TGTGCCTGGGGTTTCGGAGATACGCAGTATTTT.

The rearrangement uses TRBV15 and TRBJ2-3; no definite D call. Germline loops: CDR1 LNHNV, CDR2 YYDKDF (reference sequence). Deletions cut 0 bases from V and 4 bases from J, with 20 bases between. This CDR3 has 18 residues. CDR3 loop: CATSRDGSRGRSSDTQYF. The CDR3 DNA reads TGTGCCACCAGCAGAGATGGGTCCCGTGGGCGTTCATCAGATACGCAGTATTTT.

The CDR3 spells CASSGTGTVFSGANVLTF. The CDR3 region has the DNA TGTGCCAGCAGTGGGACCGGGACAGTCTTTTCAGGGGCCAACGTCCTGACTTTC. The V call is TRBV6-1, the J call TRBJ2-6; 7 bases map to TRBD1. Germline-derived CDR1 and CDR2 are MNHNS and SASEGT. The CDR3 spans 18 residues. Trimming took 4 bases from V and 4 from J; bases not matched to a gene: 13.

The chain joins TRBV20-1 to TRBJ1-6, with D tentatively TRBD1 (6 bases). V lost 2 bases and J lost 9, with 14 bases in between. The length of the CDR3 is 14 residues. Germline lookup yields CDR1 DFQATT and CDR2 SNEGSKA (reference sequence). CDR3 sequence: CSARMSGASSPLHF. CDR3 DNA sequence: TGCAGTGCTAGAATGTCGGGGGCCAGTTCACCCCTCCACTTT.

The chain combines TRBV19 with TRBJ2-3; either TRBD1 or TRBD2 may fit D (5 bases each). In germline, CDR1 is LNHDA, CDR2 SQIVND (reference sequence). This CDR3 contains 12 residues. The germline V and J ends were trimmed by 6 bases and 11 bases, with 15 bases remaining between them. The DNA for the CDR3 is TGTGCCAGTAGGGGGACGAATTGGGAGCAGTATTTT. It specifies CASRGTNWEQYF. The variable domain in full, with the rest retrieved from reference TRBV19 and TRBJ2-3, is DGGITQSPKYLFRKEGQNVTLSCEQNLNHDAMYWYRQDPGQGLRLIYYSQIVNDFQKGDIAEGYSVSREKKESFPLTVTSAQKNPTAFYLCASRGTNWEQYFGPGTRLTVL.

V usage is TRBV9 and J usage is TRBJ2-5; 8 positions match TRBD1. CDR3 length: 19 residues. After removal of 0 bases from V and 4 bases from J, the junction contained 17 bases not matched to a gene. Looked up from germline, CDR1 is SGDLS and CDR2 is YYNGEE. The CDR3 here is CASSVAPGTHRGWSETQYF. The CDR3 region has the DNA TGTGCCAGCAGCGTAGCCCCAGGTACTCACAGGGGGTGGTCAGAGACCCAGTACTTC.

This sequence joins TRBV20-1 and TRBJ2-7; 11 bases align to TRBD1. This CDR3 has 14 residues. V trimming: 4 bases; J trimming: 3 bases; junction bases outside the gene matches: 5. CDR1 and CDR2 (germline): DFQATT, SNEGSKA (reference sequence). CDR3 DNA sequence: TGCAGTGCTACTCCGGGACAGGGGGTCTACGAGCAGTACTTC. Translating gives CSATPGQGVYEQYF.

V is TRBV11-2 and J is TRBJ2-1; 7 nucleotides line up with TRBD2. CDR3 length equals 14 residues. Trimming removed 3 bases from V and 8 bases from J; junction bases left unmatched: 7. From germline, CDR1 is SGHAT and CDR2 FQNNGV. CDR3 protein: CASSLEAGIDEQFF. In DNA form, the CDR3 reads TGTGCCAGCAGCTTGGAAGCGGGGATCGATGAGCAGTTCTTC.

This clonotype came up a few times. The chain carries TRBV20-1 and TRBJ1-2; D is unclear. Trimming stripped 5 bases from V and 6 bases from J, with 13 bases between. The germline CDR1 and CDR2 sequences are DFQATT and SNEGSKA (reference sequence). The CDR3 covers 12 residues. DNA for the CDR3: TGCAGTGCTTCCCCGCGGGCTGATGGCTACACCTTC. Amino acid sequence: CSASPRADGYTF.

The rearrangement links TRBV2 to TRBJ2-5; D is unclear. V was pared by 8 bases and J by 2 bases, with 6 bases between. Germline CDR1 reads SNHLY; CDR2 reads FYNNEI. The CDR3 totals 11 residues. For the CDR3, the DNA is TGTGCCAGCCCAGGACAAGAGACCCAGTACTTC. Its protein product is CASPGQETQYF. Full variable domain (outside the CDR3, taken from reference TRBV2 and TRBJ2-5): EPEVTQTPSHQVTQMGQEVILRCVPISNHLYFYWYRQILGQKVEFLVSFYNNEISEKSEIFDDQFSVERPDGSNFTLKIRSTKLEDSAMYFCASPGQETQYFGPGTRLLVL.

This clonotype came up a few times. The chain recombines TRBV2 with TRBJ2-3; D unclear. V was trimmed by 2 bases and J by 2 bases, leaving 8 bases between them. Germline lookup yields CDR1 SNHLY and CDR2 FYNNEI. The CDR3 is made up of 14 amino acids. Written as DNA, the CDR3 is TGTGCCAGCAGTGAACGATTGTCCACAGATACGCAGTATTTT. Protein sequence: CASSERLSTDTQYF.

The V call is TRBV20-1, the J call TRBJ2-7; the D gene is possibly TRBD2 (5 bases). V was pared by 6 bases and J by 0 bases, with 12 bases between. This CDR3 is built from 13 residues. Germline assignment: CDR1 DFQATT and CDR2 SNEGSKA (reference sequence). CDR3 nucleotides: TGCAGTGCCACGGTGGGGAGCTCCTACGAGCAGTACTTC. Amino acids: CSATVGSSYEQYF.

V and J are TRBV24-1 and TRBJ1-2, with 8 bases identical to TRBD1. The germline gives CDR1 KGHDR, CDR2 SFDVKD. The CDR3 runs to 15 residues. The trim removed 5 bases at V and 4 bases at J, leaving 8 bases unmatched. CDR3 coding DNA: TGTGCCACCAGTGTCTCGCCCAGGGGGCTCTATGGCTACACCTTC. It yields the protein CATSVSPRGLYGYTF.

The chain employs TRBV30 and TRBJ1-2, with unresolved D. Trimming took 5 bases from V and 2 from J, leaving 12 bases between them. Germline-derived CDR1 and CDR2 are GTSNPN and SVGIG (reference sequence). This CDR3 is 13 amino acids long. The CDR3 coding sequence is TGTGCCTGGCAGGATTGGGCCAACTATGGCTACACCTTC. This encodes CAWQDWANYGYTF.

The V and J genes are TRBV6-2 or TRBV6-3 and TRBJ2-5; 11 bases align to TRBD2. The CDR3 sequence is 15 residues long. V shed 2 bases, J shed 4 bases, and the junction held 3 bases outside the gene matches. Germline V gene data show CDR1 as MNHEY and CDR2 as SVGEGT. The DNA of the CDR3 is TGTGCCAGCAGTTACCCCGGACTAGCGGGAGAGACCCAGTACTTC. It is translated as CASSYPGLAGETQYF.

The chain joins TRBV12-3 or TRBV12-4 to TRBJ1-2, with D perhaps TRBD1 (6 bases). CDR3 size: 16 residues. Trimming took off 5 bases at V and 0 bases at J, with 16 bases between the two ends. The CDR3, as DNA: TGTGCCAGCAGTACCGCCCGAGGACAGACTAACTATGGCTACACCTTC. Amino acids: CASSTARGQTNYGYTF.

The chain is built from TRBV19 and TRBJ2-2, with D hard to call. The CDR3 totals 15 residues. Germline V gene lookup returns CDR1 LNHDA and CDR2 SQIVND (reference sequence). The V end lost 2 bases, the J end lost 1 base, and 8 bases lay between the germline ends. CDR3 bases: TGTGCCAGTAGTATACAAGGGCGGAACACCGGGGAGCTGTTTTTT. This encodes CASSIQGRNTGELFF.

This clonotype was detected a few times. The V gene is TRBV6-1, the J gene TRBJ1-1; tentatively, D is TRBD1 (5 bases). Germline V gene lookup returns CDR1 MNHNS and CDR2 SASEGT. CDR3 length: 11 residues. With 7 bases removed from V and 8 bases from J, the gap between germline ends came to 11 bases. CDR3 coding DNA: TGTGCCAGCACCCCAGGGTTGGAAGCTTTCTTT. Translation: CASTPGLEAFF.

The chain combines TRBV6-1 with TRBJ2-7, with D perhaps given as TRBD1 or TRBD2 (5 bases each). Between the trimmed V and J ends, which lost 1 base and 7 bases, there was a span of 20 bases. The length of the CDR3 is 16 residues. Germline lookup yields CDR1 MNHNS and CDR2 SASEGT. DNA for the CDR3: TGTGCCAGCAGTGAAGGTCGAGGGACCGGTTTTAGGGAGCAGTACTTC. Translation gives CASSEGRGTGFREQYF.

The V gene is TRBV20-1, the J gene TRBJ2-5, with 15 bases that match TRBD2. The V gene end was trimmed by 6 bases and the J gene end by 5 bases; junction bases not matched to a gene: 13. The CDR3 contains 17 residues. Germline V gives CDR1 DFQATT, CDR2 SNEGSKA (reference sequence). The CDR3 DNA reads TGCAGTGCCGAAGCGGGGACTAGCGGGAGGAGGGGGGAGACCCAGTACTTC. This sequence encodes CSAEAGTSGRRGETQYF.